This TCR beta chain was recorded in a study of T cells after somatic rescue of genetic block. TCRdb keeps only in-frame clones here, not all; method: immunoSEQ multiplex PCR. The sample carries approximately 100,000 clones, more than 80% recorded once. The CDR3 has 14 residues. After removal of 9 bases from V and 1 base from J, the junction contained 6 bases not matched to a gene. CDR1 is MDHEN and CDR2 is SYDVKM in the germline V gene. The chain combines TRBV28 with TRBJ2-7; 10 bases fit TRBD2. The clonotype comes from a woman in her late teens or twenties. Sequenced material: peripheral blood mononuclear cells (PBMCs). CDR3 amino acids: CASRLAGESYEQYF. DNA of the CDR3: TGTGCCAGTAGACTAGCGGGTGAGTCCTACGAGCAGTACTTC.